This entry lists 5 T cell receptor beta chains sequenced from one sample in a study of T-cell reconstitution after alpha-beta-depleted transplantation in children. Preparation of the TCRbeta library involved a method that used unique molecular identifiers. Via MiXCR, TCRdb re-called the PCR reads, giving one row per CDR3 protein. The sample holds nearly 550,000 distinct CDR3 sequences, around 19% seen once. The specimen was PBMCs from the stem cell graft donor, collected from the stem cell graft. These TCRs come from a human donor who donated a stem cell graft to a child with acute lymphoblastic leukemia.

Only a few counts were recorded for this clonotype. The chain links TRBV7-6 to TRBJ2-2; 10 nucleotides align to TRBD2. The CDR3 extends over 16 amino acids. The ends lost 2 bases at V and 6 bases at J; junction bases unmatched: 6. Germline CDR1 SGHVS, CDR2 FNYEAQ. The CDR3 spells CASSLPSGRISGELFF. The CDR3 bases are TGTGCCAGCAGCTTACCTAGCGGGAGAATATCCGGGGAGCTGTTTTTT.

This clonotype was observed at least ten times. This rearrangement joins TRBV18 to TRBJ2-3, with D possibly TRBD2 on 5 matching bases. CDR1 is KGHSH and CDR2 is LQKENI in the germline V gene. CDR3 length equals 16 residues. Trimming removed 0 bases from V and 1 base from J, with 11 bases in between. The CDR3 sequence is CASSPPRLARTDTQYF. The CDR3 nucleotides are TGTGCCAGCTCACCACCGAGGCTAGCCCGCACAGATACGCAGTATTTT.

The chain's CDR3 is CASRTRGSNYGYTF. The DNA for the CDR3 is TGTGCCAGCAGAACCAGGGGGAGTAACTATGGCTACACCTTC. The J gene is TRBJ1-2, the V gene TRBV5-4, with 7 positions matching TRBD1. Germline V gene data show CDR1 as SGHNT and CDR2 as YYREEE (reference sequence). After removal of 5 bases from V and 1 base from J, the junction contained 5 bases not matched to a gene. The CDR3 is 14 amino acids.

J is TRBJ2-2 and V is TRBV7-3; possibly TRBD2 for D (6 bases). Trimming took 3 bases from V and 4 from J, leaving 12 bases between them. The CDR3 covers 15 residues. In germline, CDR1 is SGHTA, CDR2 FQGTGA. The CDR3 DNA follows: TGTGCCAGCAGCTTGGGGGAGGTGGGCACCGGGGAGCTGTTTTTT. Translated: CASSLGEVGTGELFF.

This rearrangement joins TRBV7-9 to TRBJ2-7; D gene uncertain. Germline CDR1 and CDR2: SEHNR and FQNEAQ (reference sequence). CDR3 length: 11 residues. The germline V and J ends were trimmed by 5 bases and 2 bases, with 4 bases remaining between them. The CDR3: CASSETYEQYF. In DNA form, the CDR3 reads TGTGCCAGCAGCGAAACCTACGAGCAGTACTTC.